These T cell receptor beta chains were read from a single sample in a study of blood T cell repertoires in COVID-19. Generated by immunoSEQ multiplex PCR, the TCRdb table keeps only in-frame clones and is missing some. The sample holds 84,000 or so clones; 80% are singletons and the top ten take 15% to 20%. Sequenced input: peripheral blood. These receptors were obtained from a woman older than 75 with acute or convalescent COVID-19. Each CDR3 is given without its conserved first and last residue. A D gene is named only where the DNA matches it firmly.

cdr3_aa: ASSLLQGTKNSPLH
d_call: TRBD1
v_call: TRBV18
j_call: TRBJ1-6

cdr3_aa: ASYLEGTGNTIY
d_call: NA
v_call: TRBV6-5
j_call: TRBJ1-3

cdr3_aa: ASSLTSGRIAHQETQY
d_call: TRBD2
v_call: TRBV5-4
j_call: TRBJ2-5

cdr3_aa: ASTATGLAGEEQF
d_call: TRBD2
v_call: TRBV7-2
j_call: TRBJ2-1

cdr3_aa: ASSLMTSTDTQY
d_call: NA
v_call: TRBV3-1/TRBV3-2
j_call: TRBJ2-3

cdr3_aa: ASSSFTAMNTEAF
d_call: NA
v_call: TRBV3-1/TRBV3-2
j_call: TRBJ1-1

cdr3_aa: ASSPGGWQETQY
d_call: TRBD2
v_call: TRBV5-6
j_call: TRBJ2-5

cdr3_aa: ASSLRDMTYEQY
d_call: NA
v_call: TRBV6-5
j_call: TRBJ2-7

cdr3_aa: ATSDPRENTDTQY
d_call: NA
v_call: TRBV24-1
j_call: TRBJ2-3

cdr3_aa: ASSTLAGQQETQY
d_call: NA
v_call: TRBV19
j_call: TRBJ2-5

cdr3_aa: ASSPPVVTSGSTGELF
d_call: TRBD2
v_call: TRBV18
j_call: TRBJ2-2

cdr3_aa: ASSIVCLRGQPQH
d_call: NA
v_call: TRBV7-3
j_call: TRBJ1-5

cdr3_aa: ASIIPGLAGRAYEQY
d_call: NA
v_call: TRBV21-1
j_call: TRBJ2-7

cdr3_aa: AISHGTQSEQY
d_call: NA
v_call: TRBV10-3
j_call: TRBJ2-7

cdr3_aa: ASSLGKGFDTEAF
d_call: NA
v_call: TRBV7-9
j_call: TRBJ1-1

cdr3_aa: ASSLAGVTGELF
d_call: TRBD2
v_call: TRBV19
j_call: TRBJ2-2

cdr3_aa: ASSYGPNSPLH
d_call: NA
v_call: TRBV6-5
j_call: TRBJ1-6

cdr3_aa: ASSSGTDYGNTIY
d_call: TRBD1
v_call: TRBV6-6
j_call: TRBJ1-3

cdr3_aa: ATSRASRGSYEKLF
d_call: TRBD1
v_call: TRBV15
j_call: TRBJ1-4

cdr3_aa: ASSLVVSGSSYNEQF
d_call: TRBD2
v_call: TRBV7-6
j_call: TRBJ2-1

cdr3_aa: ASSPRTGVDSNQPQH
d_call: TRBD1
v_call: TRBV11-2
j_call: TRBJ1-5

cdr3_aa: ASSYDRGGSSPLH
d_call: TRBD1
v_call: TRBV6-5
j_call: TRBJ1-6

cdr3_aa: ASSVRQGASGANVLT
d_call: TRBD1
v_call: TRBV4-1
j_call: TRBJ2-6

cdr3_aa: ASSLVGPFGSEAF
d_call: NA
v_call: TRBV5-5
j_call: TRBJ1-1

cdr3_aa: ASSLEEEPQH
d_call: NA
v_call: TRBV5-8
j_call: TRBJ1-5

cdr3_aa: ASSEQGNPFYTQY
d_call: NA
v_call: TRBV6-1
j_call: TRBJ2-3

cdr3_aa: ASSEWTSGYNEQF
d_call: TRBD2
v_call: TRBV25-1
j_call: TRBJ2-1